This T cell receptor beta chain was recovered during a study of blood T cell repertoires in COVID-19. About the research overall: T cells, B-cell-depleted T cells, or PBMCs supplied cDNA or gDNA.

Repertoires were generated with immunoSEQ multiplex PCR, while TCRdb's copy carries only in-frame clones and drops some. The data contain 150,000 to 200,000 clones, approximately 90% of them singletons. The germline V gene encodes CDR1 SGHRS and CDR2 YFSETQ. V was pared by 3 bases and J by 4 bases, with 17 bases between. The CDR3 totals 15 residues. This chain connects TRBV5-1 to TRBJ2-7; D is perhaps TRBD1 (9 bases). Sequenced input: peripheral blood. This receptor was obtained from a middle-aged man with active or convalescent COVID-19. The DNA of the CDR3 is TGCGCCAGCAGCTCGGGAGGGACAGGGCCTTACGAGCAGTACTTC. Its protein product is CASSSGGTGPYEQYF.